This T cell receptor beta chain was retrieved from a study of T cells in tumors after PD-1 blockade (dated by TCRdb to about 2019). About the full investigation: Patients with prior checkpoint blockade, systemic immunosuppressant use, or recent radiotherapy or other anti-cancer therapy within 4 weeks were excluded. Patients were treated with either pembrolizumab 200 mg every 3 weeks or cemiplimab 350 mg every 2 weeks. While on anti-PD-1 treatment, some of the patients also continued taking daily vismodegib 150 mg. On average, peripheral blood samples yielded 35,000 to 45,000 unique clonotypes and 110,000 or so TCR templates (range roughly 22,000-257,772). Using site-matched tumors from BCC or SCC patients sampled before and after anti-PD-1 therapy, the study carried out paired single-cell RNA and TCR sequencing. Bulk TCR sequencing was performed on roughly nine peripheral blood samples from 4 or 5 patients to compare blood and tumor clonotypes. Clinical response was assessed using RECIST version 1.1. The research as a whole found: The source of novel T cell clones was not identified and could include lymphoid organs or rare unexpanded clones within the tumor or its periphery. Around two fifths of tumor TCR clonotypes were detected in blood, and some novel exhausted tumor clones were observed in pre-treatment blood, which was taken as suggesting peripheral recruitment.

From its cysteine to its phenylalanine, the CDR3 spans 12 amino acids. CDR3 DNA only is kept here, 36 bases in frame from base 1. CDR1 and CDR2 are read off the germline V gene (reference sequence) as GTSNPN and SVGIG. Deletion took 2 bases off V and 8 bases off J, with a span of 12 bases between the germline ends. Regarding this clone: This clone's antigen is unknown. No base-level quality is on record; no much larger clone is a single base apart.

The sample's time point label, in plain terms: before anti-PD-1 therapy. Genomic DNA extracted from tumor biopsies or peripheral blood was used for bulk TCRbeta sequencing, with input ranging from about 600 ng to 6,500 ng. Histologically proven advanced or metastatic basal or squamous cell carcinoma was present in all patients, all of whom were poor candidates for surgical resection. The basal cell carcinoma cohort was made up of ten to twelve patients, and bulk tumor TCR sequencing was performed for 7 to 9 of these patients. Deep TCRbeta sequencing was performed with the immunoSEQ platform. Per the authors' processing: Only productive rearrangements were exported from the immunoSEQ Analyzer for downstream analysis. T cell phenotypes were assigned to bulk TCRbeta clonotypes by matching to single-cell RNA+TCR-seq clones sharing the same TCRbeta sequence. Clone enrichment in tumor was computed as tumor frequency divided by PBMC frequency from bulk TCR sequencing. TCRs were sorted with GLIPH into specificity groups, meaning clusters of distinct TCRs that share CDR3 motifs and likely recognize common antigens. TCRdb provides this immuneACCESS table in a form limited to in-frame rearrangements. Some clones are lacking; in checked studies, under half of them reflect an unresolved V gene, and why the rest are absent is not known. Clonal size and the V and J genes are those of that table, whereas D and trimming came from the DNA. For this sample the table gives approximately 59,000 clones, of which about four fifths were detected only once. Clones ranked in the top ten supply over 10% of the sample.

This sequence uses TRBV30 and TRBJ1-1; TRBD1 is perhaps the D gene, given 5 matching bases. The receptor was isolated from a human donor with basal cell carcinoma. The material sequenced was PBMCs, taken before anti-PD-1 treatment. The CDR3 protein sequence reads: CAWSMTALEAFF. In nucleotides, the sequence is TGTGCCTGGAGTATGACAGCCCTAGAAGCTTTCTTT.